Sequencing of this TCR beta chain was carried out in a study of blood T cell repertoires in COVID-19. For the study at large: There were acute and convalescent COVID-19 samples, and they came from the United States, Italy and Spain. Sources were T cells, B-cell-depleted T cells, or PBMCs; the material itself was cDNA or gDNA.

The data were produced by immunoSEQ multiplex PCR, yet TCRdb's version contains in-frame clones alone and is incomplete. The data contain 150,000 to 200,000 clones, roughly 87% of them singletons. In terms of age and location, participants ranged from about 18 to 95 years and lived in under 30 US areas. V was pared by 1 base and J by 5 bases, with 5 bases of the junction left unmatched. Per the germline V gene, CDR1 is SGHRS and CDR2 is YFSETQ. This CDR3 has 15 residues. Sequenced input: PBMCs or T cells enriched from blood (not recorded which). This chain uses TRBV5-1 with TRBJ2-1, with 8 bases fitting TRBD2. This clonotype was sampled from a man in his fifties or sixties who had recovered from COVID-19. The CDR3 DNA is TGCGCCAGCAGCTTGTCATCGGGGGGGCACAATGAGCAGTTCTTC. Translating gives CASSLSSGGHNEQFF.